This TCR beta chain originates from a study of HIV-infected patients and healthy controls. TCRdb itself ran the 5' RACE reads through MiXCR, one entry per CDR3 protein. The sample records some 67,000 distinct CDR3 sequences, about 16% being singletons. In germline, CDR1 is MNHEY, CDR2 SVGEGT. This CDR3 region has 15 residues. With V trimmed by 5 bases and J by 8 bases, 7 bases remained unmatched. The genes are TRBV6-2 or TRBV6-3 and TRBJ2-1; 12 bases map to TRBD2. The material sequenced was CD4+ T cells from blood. The TCR originated in a human donor in good health. The CDR3 sequence: CASSPASGGAYEQFF. Written as DNA, the CDR3 is TGTGCCAGCAGTCCCGCTAGCGGGGGGGCCTATGAGCAGTTCTTC.